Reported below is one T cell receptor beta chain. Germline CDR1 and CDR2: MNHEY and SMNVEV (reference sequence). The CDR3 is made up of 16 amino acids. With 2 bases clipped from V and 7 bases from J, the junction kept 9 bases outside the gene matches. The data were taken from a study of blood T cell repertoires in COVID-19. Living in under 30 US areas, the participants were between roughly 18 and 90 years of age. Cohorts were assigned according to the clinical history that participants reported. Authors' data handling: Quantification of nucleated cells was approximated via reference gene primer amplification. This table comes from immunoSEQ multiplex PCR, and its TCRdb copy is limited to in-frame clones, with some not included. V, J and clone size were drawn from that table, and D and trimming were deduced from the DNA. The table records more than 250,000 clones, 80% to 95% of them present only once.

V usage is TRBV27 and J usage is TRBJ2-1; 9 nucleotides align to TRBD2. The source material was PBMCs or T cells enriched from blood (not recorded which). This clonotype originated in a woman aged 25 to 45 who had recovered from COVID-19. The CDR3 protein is CASSLRRLAEFNEQFF. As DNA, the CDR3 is TGTGCCAGCAGTTTACGGAGACTAGCGGAATTTAATGAGCAGTTCTTC.